This T cell receptor beta chain was observed in a study of blood T cell repertoires in COVID-19. As for the study in general: Spain, Italy and the United States supplied samples that represented acute and convalescent COVID-19. The cDNA or gDNA used as material had been derived from T cells, B-cell-depleted T cells, or PBMCs.

This CDR3 comprises 15 residues. V lost 2 bases and J lost 4, with 15 bases in between. Per germline, CDR1 SGDLS and CDR2 YYNGEE. How the authors handled the data: Nucleated cell number was recorded as an estimate derived from reference gene primer amplification. The table came from immunoSEQ multiplex PCR; TCRdb's copy has only in-frame clones and leaves some out. That table supplies the V and J calls and clone size; D and trimming were determined from the DNA. This table has roughly 280,000 clones, around 90% appearing once. Sequencing input: peripheral blood. The source of this sequence is a man in his forties or fifties with acute or convalescent COVID-19. The chain links TRBV9 to TRBJ1-1, with D unresolved. In nucleotides, the CDR3 is TGTGCCAGCAGCGTGGAACCGATAGAGGTCACTGAAGCTTTCTTT. This translates into CASSVEPIEVTEAFF.